This T cell receptor (beta chain) was found in a study of blood T cell repertoires in COVID-19. Here immunoSEQ multiplex PCR was the method, and the copy in TCRdb shows in-frame clones only, minus some. The sample contains approximately 130,000 clones, 75% to 90% of which appear only once. V was cut by 7 bases and J by 8 bases, with 15 bases left in between. Germline V gene data show CDR1 as SGHRS and CDR2 as YFSETQ. The CDR3 is made up of 12 amino acids. In Cohort 3, a recovered donor had either two negative PCRs, clearance, or symptom resolution. This chain connects TRBV5-1 to TRBJ1-2, with D tentatively TRBD1 (5 bases). The sequenced material came from PBMCs or T cells enriched from blood (not recorded which). The sequence derives from a woman between 50 and 59 years old who had recovered from COVID-19. The CDR3 coding sequence is TGCGCCAGCCGCCCGGGGGTAGGAGGCTACACCTTC. Protein: CASRPGVGGYTF.